These 11 T cell receptor beta chains originate from one sample sequenced in a study of T-cell reconstitution after alpha-beta-depleted transplantation in children. Preparation of the TCRbeta library was carried out with unique molecular identifiers. TCRdb independently ran MiXCR on the PCR reads; one entry per CDR3 protein. The sample shows some 830,000 distinct CDR3 sequences, less than 20% of them seen only once. The material was PBMCs, mostly from graft donor cells, obtained 360 days after TCRalphabeta/CD19-depleted stem cell transplant. These receptor sequences come from a male patient aged 10 to 17 who had a stem cell transplant for acute lymphoblastic leukemia, so the T cells may come from the graft donor.

The CDR3 here is CASSVDPNSNQPQHF. In DNA, the CDR3 is TGTGCCAGCAGCGTAGACCCAAATAGCAATCAGCCCCAGCATTTT. The chain links TRBV9 to TRBJ1-5; no clear D gene. The CDR3 totals 15 residues. The V end lost 0 bases, the J end lost 0 bases, and 7 bases lay between the germline ends. Germline CDR1 and CDR2: SGDLS and YYNGEE.

The chain links TRBV24-1 to TRBJ2-3, with a tentative D call TRBD2 (5 bases). Trimming took off 4 bases at V and 4 bases at J, with 20 bases between the two ends. Germline loops: CDR1 KGHDR, CDR2 SFDVKD. The CDR3 runs to 17 residues. The CDR3 DNA reads as TGTGCCACCAGTGAGCATCAACTAGTCATTTTTGCAGATACGCAGTATTTT. This sequence encodes CATSEHQLVIFADTQYF.

The chain has TRBV11-2 and TRBJ2-6, with 12 bases matching TRBD2. Per the germline V gene, CDR1 is SGHAT and CDR2 is FQNNGV. CDR3 length equals 20 residues. Losses at the gene ends were 0 bases for V and 3 bases for J; bases not matched to a gene: 9. The CDR3 is CASSLEVGLAGLVGANVLTF. The CDR3 nucleotides read TGTGCCAGCAGCTTAGAAGTAGGACTAGCGGGACTCGTTGGGGCCAACGTCCTGACTTTC.

This clonotype was recorded a few times. CDR3 DNA sequence: TGTGCCAGCAGCCCAAGTAAAGGGCTAGCGGGAGGGCGTCCCCACAATGAGCAGTTCTTC. Amino acids: CASSPSKGLAGGRPHNEQFF. This chain connects TRBV7-3 to TRBJ2-1, with TRBD2 identical over 12 bases. V shed 5 bases, J shed 5 bases, and the junction held 19 bases outside the gene matches. CDR3 length: 20 amino acids. CDR1 is SGHTA and CDR2 is FQGTGA in the germline V gene.

This clonotype was detected only a few times. The chain employs TRBV7-8 and TRBJ1-5; TRBD1 might be the D (6 bases). The length of the CDR3 is 15 residues. The V end was cut by 1 base, the J end by 4 bases, with 11 bases between. Germline lookup yields CDR1 SGHVS and CDR2 FQNEAQ. The CDR3 spells CASSLGRTANQPQHF. The DNA for the CDR3 is TGTGCCAGCAGCTTAGGGAGGACAGCTAATCAGCCCCAGCATTTT.

The table lists this clonotype with a few counts. The rearrangement links TRBV7-2 to TRBJ2-5; D could derive from TRBD1 or TRBD2 (6 bases each). The CDR3 has 15 amino acids. V was cut by 1 base and J by 7 bases, with 16 bases left in between. Germline CDR1 is SGHTA and CDR2 is FQGNSA. The chain's CDR3 is CASSLDTGTAGTQYF. In DNA form, the CDR3 reads TGTGCCAGCAGCTTAGATACAGGGACTGCAGGGACCCAGTACTTC.

The genes are TRBV28 and TRBJ2-5; TRBD2 aligns across 8 bases. Unmatched junction bases numbered 11, after V lost 5 bases and J lost 3 bases. Per the germline V gene, CDR1 is MDHEN and CDR2 is SYDVKM. This CDR3 has 16 amino acids. This CDR3 is CASSRPAGGEKETQYF. The DNA of the CDR3 is TGTGCCAGCAGTCGACCCGCGGGGGGCGAGAAAGAGACCCAGTACTTC.

This clonotype has ten or more counts. This chain joins TRBV4-1 and TRBJ2-3; weak D call: TRBD2 (6 bases). CDR1 MGHRA and CDR2 YSYEKL come from the germline V gene. The CDR3 has 17 residues. V was trimmed by 2 bases and J by 0 bases, leaving 15 bases between them. The CDR3 here is CASSQSLAWVSTDTQYF. CDR3 DNA sequence: TGCGCCAGCAGCCAATCTCTAGCGTGGGTGAGCACAGATACGCAGTATTTT.

This chain uses TRBV10-3 with TRBJ1-5, with D unclear. V gave up 0 bases and J gave up 2 bases, with 14 bases separating them. Per germline, CDR1 ENHRY and CDR2 SYGVKD. This CDR3 is built from 17 residues. CDR3 protein: CAISESSPYRGNQPQHF. CDR3 DNA sequence: TGTGCCATCAGTGAGTCTTCGCCTTATCGGGGCAATCAGCCCCAGCATTTT.

The chain recombines TRBV12-3 or TRBV12-4 with TRBJ2-7; TRBD1 agrees at 9 bases. The CDR3 extends over 15 amino acids. V trimming: 6 bases; J trimming: 3 bases; junction bases outside the gene matches: 9. CDR3 bases: TGTGCCAGCAGCACGCAGACAGGGGGAGGCTACGAGCAGTACTTC. It translates to CASSTQTGGGYEQYF.

This clonotype was detected a few times. The V and J genes are TRBV5-1 and TRBJ2-7; 7 bases are a match to TRBD2. This CDR3 has 14 amino acids. Germline CDR1 is SGHRS and CDR2 is YFSETQ. The trim removed 7 bases at V and 1 base at J, leaving 8 bases unmatched. Here the CDR3 DNA reads TGCGCCAGCTCTAGAGGCGGGGGTTCCTACGAGCAGTACTTC. Its protein is CASSRGGGSYEQYF. Full variable domain (missing parts from reference TRBV5-1 and TRBJ2-7): KAGVTQTPRYLIKTRGQQVTLSCSPISGHRSVSWYQQTPGQGLQFLFEYFSETQRNKGNFPGRFSGRQFSNSRSEMNVSTLELGDSALYLCASSRGGGSYEQYFGPGTRLTVT.